The rows below give T cell receptor beta chains drawn from one sample of a study of blood T cell repertoires in COVID-19. This table comes from immunoSEQ multiplex PCR, and its TCRdb copy is limited to in-frame clones, with some not included. The sample gives some 290,000 clones, about nine tenths of which show up once; over 9% is in the top ten. The material sequenced was peripheral blood. The receptors were gathered from a woman aged 25 to 39 with COVID-19, enrolled during active disease. CDR3s include the opening cysteine and the closing phenylalanine or tryptophan. The order of the fields is clone size, V gene, J gene, D gene, CDR3 DNA, CDR3 protein. The D gene is left open where the match is weak. A row's size may be missing; if present it is once, few, many or a size class.

>NA|TRBV10-2|TRBJ1-6|NA
TGCGCCAGCAGTGCAGAGGATTCACCCCTCCACTTT
CASSAEDSPLHF
>once|TRBV14|TRBJ2-2|NA
TGTGCCAGCAGCCAAGCTAACGGGAACACCGGGGAGCTGTTTTTT
CASSQANGNTGELFF
>once|TRBV24-1|TRBJ2-2|TRBD2
TGTGCCACAGCCGGGGGGGGCAGCGGGAGTCTCACCGGGGAGCTGTTTTTT
CATAGGGSGSLTGELFF
>once|TRBV2|TRBJ1-5|NA
TGTGCCAGCAGTGTCCTTGCAGTCCAGGGCAATCAGCCCCAGCATTTT
CASSVLAVQGNQPQHF
>NA|TRBV2|TRBJ1-6|TRBD1
TGTGCCAGCACCATGGGACAGGGACGATCACCCCTCCACTTT
CASTMGQGRSPLHF
>once|TRBV27|TRBJ2-2|TRBD2
TGTGCCAGCCTCGACACTAGCGGGAACACCGGGGAGCTGTTTTTT
CASLDTSGNTGELFF
>NA|TRBV5-1|TRBJ2-1|NA
TGCGCCAGCAGCCCGTACCCGCAGGGAACGAATGAGCAGTTCTTC
CASSPYPQGTNEQFF
>NA|TRBV3-1/TRBV3-2|TRBJ2-1|NA
TGTGCCAGCAGCCAGACTGCAAACAATGAGCAGTTCTTC
CASSQTANNEQFF
>NA|TRBV2|TRBJ1-1|NA
TGTGCCAGCAGTGACGACACTGAAGCTTTCTTT
CASSDDTEAFF
>NA|TRBV28|TRBJ2-3|NA
TGTGCCAGCAGCAGTTTCTGGAGCACAGATACGCAGTATTTT
CASSSFWSTDTQYF
>once|TRBV6-4|TRBJ1-6|TRBD1
TGTGCCAGCAGCCGGACAGGGGACTCACCCCTCCACTTT
CASSRTGDSPLHF
>NA|TRBV28|TRBJ1-5|TRBD1
TGTGCCAGCAGCCGAGGGGGCAGCGGCAATCAGCCCCAGCATTTT
CASSRGGSGNQPQHF
>NA|TRBV14|TRBJ1-2|TRBD1
TGTGCCAGCAGCCAGTACCAGGGGGCAAGCGTCTATGGCTACACCTTC
CASSQYQGASVYGYTF
>NA|TRBV27|TRBJ2-5|NA
TGTGCCAGCAGTCGGACAGAGCGACAAGAGACCCAGTACTTC
CASSRTERQETQYF
>NA|TRBV6-5|TRBJ2-7|TRBD2
TGTGCCAGCAAGGGTAGCGGGATATACGAGCAGTACTTC
CASKGSGIYEQYF
>once|TRBV6-5|TRBJ1-1|NA
TGTGCCAGCAGTTCAACAGAGAACACTGAAGCTTTCTTT
CASSSTENTEAFF
>NA|TRBV19|TRBJ2-7|TRBD2
TGTGCCAGTAGTGTGGATAGACTAGCGGGAAACTACGAGCAGTACTTC
CASSVDRLAGNYEQYF
>NA|TRBV19|TRBJ2-1|NA
TGTGCCAGTAGTACAAGAGCGGTTAGCTCCTACAATGAGCAGTTCTTC
CASSTRAVSSYNEQFF
>NA|TRBV7-2|TRBJ2-2|TRBD2
TGTGCCAGCAGCTTGGTGGGACTAAACACCGGGGAGCTGTTTTTT
CASSLVGLNTGELFF
>NA|TRBV3-1/TRBV3-2|TRBJ2-1|TRBD2
TGTGCCAGCAGCGGCACGGGACTAGCGGGAGGGCTGCAGTTCTTC
CASSGTGLAGGLQFF
>NA|TRBV29-1|TRBJ1-1|NA
TGCAGCGTTGACCTTGTTACTGAAGCTTTCTTT
CSVDLVTEAFF
>few|TRBV7-8|TRBJ1-4|TRBD1
TGTGCCAGCAGCTTAAGACAGGGGCCTAATGAAAAACTGTTTTTT
CASSLRQGPNEKLFF
>NA|TRBV11-2|TRBJ2-1|NA
TGTGCCAGCAGCGGAGAGAAGTACAATGAGCAGTTCTTC
CASSGEKYNEQFF
>NA|TRBV7-3|TRBJ1-1|NA
TGTGCCAGCAGCCCAACCTCGGGGGCTGAAGCTTTCTTT
CASSPTSGAEAFF
>few|TRBV5-3|TRBJ2-7|TRBD1
TGTGCCAGAAGCTTGGTGGGACAGGGGGTTTGCGAGCAGTACTTC
CARSLVGQGVCEQYF
>NA|TRBV7-6|TRBJ1-3|NA
TGTGCCAGCAGCTTCACCCCTTCACAGGTTCCCTCTGGAAACACCATATATTTT
CASSFTPSQVPSGNTIYF
>NA|TRBV10-2|TRBJ1-3|NA
TGCGCCAGCAAACCTCAGGGGTCTGGAAACACCATATATTTT
CASKPQGSGNTIYF
>NA|TRBV27|TRBJ2-7|TRBD2
TGTGCCAGCAGTTCTCCCTGGACTAGCGGGAGTTGGGAGCAGTACTTC
CASSSPWTSGSWEQYF
>NA|TRBV25-1|TRBJ1-1|NA
TGTGCCAGCAGTCTCGCTTACTTCAACACTGAAGCTTTCTTT
CASSLAYFNTEAFF
>NA|TRBV12-3/TRBV12-4|TRBJ2-1|TRBD2
TGTGCCAGCAGCTCACTAGCGACTGAGCAGTTCTTC
CASSSLATEQFF
>NA|TRBV5-1|TRBJ2-2|NA
TGCGCCAGCAGCTTGGCCGTCGGGGCGAACACCGGGGAGCTGTTTTTT
CASSLAVGANTGELFF
>once|TRBV9|TRBJ2-7|TRBD2
TGTGCCAGCAGCGTAGATCAGGGAGGGGTTGACGAGCAGTACTTC
CASSVDQGGVDEQYF
>NA|TRBV9|TRBJ2-3|TRBD2
TGTGCCAGCAGCCCCCTAGCGGCTAGCACAGATACGCAGTATTTT
CASSPLAASTDTQYF
>NA|TRBV28|TRBJ1-5|NA
TGTGCCAGCAGTCCCCCGGGCGGGGTAGGGGTTCAGCCCCAGCATTTT
CASSPPGGVGVQPQHF
>NA|TRBV25-1|TRBJ2-2|NA
TGTGCCAGCAGTGAATTTAGGGGAAACACCGGGGAGCTGTTTTTT
CASSEFRGNTGELFF
>few|TRBV5-5|TRBJ1-3|NA
TGTGCCAGCAGCTTCTTCGTCGGTGGGAGCTCTGGAAACACCATATATTTT
CASSFFVGGSSGNTIYF
>NA|TRBV5-5|TRBJ2-7|TRBD2
TGTGCCAGCAGTTACGGCGGACTAGCGGGCGAGCAGTACTTC
CASSYGGLAGEQYF
>NA|TRBV6-2/TRBV6-3|TRBJ1-5|TRBD1
TGTGCCAGCAGCCTATACCAGGGGGGACATCAGCCCCAGCATTTT
CASSLYQGGHQPQHF
>NA|TRBV6-2/TRBV6-3|TRBJ2-7|TRBD1
TGTGCCAGCAGCTCGGGACAGGGCTCCTACGAGCAGTACTTC
CASSSGQGSYEQYF
>once|TRBV28|TRBJ1-6|NA
TGTGCCAGCAGTTTAGGATTTGGACAGAGCTCCTATAATTCACCCCTCCACTTT
CASSLGFGQSSYNSPLHF
>NA|TRBV6-5|TRBJ2-7|TRBD1
TGTGCCAGCAGTAGGGGACAGGGCTACGAGCAGTACTTC
CASSRGQGYEQYF
>NA|TRBV28|TRBJ2-5|TRBD2
TGTGCCAGCAGTCCACGACTAGCGGGAGGGCAAGAGACCCAGTACTTC
CASSPRLAGGQETQYF
>NA|TRBV6-6|TRBJ1-2|TRBD1
TGTGCCAGCAGTTATCTGGACAGGGAAAACTATGGCTACACCTTC
CASSYLDRENYGYTF
>NA|TRBV18|TRBJ1-4|NA
TGTGCCAGCTCACCTGCGGACAGTCCGGGGGAAAAACTGTTTTTT
CASSPADSPGEKLFF
>NA|TRBV6-2/TRBV6-3|TRBJ2-7|TRBD2
TGTGCCAGCAGTTACTCGATTAGCGGGAGTGATTACGAGCAGTACTTC
CASSYSISGSDYEQYF
>NA|TRBV2|TRBJ2-7|NA
TGTGCCAGCAGTGAAGCGCATAGCTCCTACGAGCAGTACTTC
CASSEAHSSYEQYF
>once|TRBV7-2|TRBJ2-1|TRBD2
TGTGCCAGCAGCTCCCCGGGACTATACAATGAGCAGTTCTTC
CASSSPGLYNEQFF
>NA|TRBV11-2|TRBJ1-2|NA
TGTGCCAGCAGCTTAGAAAGACAGTCCCGAAGGGGCTACACCTTC
CASSLERQSRRGYTF
>NA|TRBV3-1/TRBV3-2|TRBJ1-1|NA
TGTGCCAGCAGCCAAGACCGGGGTACGGGGGAAGCTTTCTTT
CASSQDRGTGEAFF
>NA|TRBV6-5|TRBJ1-4|TRBD1
TGTGCCAGCAGTTACGGGACAGCCGAAAAACTGTTTTTT
CASSYGTAEKLFF